This T cell receptor (beta chain) comes out of a study of T cell repertoires in cytomegalovirus infection (dated by TCRdb to about 2019). General notes on the study: Peptide stimulations targeted recently identified HLA-C-restricted CMV epitopes, whose presentation resists viral immunomodulation, together with well-studied HLA-B-restricted epitopes. Donor HLA type was relevant to the analysis, as public TCR beta signatures indicated carriage of CMV infection together with the matching HLA type.

Findings and caveats that apply to the study as a whole: Cumulative frequency of public TCR beta family members discriminated carriers of CMV infection plus the relevant HLA type in this cohort and an independent approximately 350-donor cohort. The ex vivo response was dominated by HLA-C-restricted CMV-specific TCR beta clonotypes, which also provided the single most frequent clonotype in two of eight donors.

V is reduced by 0 bases and J by 8 bases, leaving a spacing of 11 bases between them. CDR1 and CDR2 are read off the germline V gene (reference sequence) as MNHEY and SMNVEV. Spanning cysteine to phenylalanine, the CDR3 consists of 14 amino acids. The CDR3 DNA has 42 bases and is translated from base 1. Sequencing relied on an Illumina HiSeq 1500. The raw public reads went through TCRdb reprocessing: fastp at Q25, MiXCR clone calling, in-frame beta chains kept. Rows are unified per CDR3 protein, each entry keeping the most common DNA and genes. The sample yields 300,000 to 400,000 distinct CDR3 sequences; about 28% were counted once. Roughly 20% of the sample goes to the ten largest clones. The sample's treatment or condition label is to be understood as: in vitro stimulation with specific CMV peptide epitopes to enrich CMV-specific T cells. About this clonotype itself: Its antigen target is currently unknown. It has no much larger one-base neighbor in the sample; base qualities were not kept.

The V gene is TRBV27 and the J gene is TRBJ2-1; no D gene call is confident. The sequencing here drew on cultured PBMCs, taken from culture after CMV antigen stimulation. The TCR sequence derives from a human donor in good health (CMV status not recorded). Some clones in this sample may be carry-over from other donors' samples. The DNA sequence follows: TGTGCCAGCAGTTTATCGCTAATAAATGATGAGCAGTTCTTC. Its product reads: CASSLSLINDEQFF.